This T cell receptor beta chain was retrieved from a study of cytomegalovirus exposure and HLA in healthy donors. In the study overall: Prior work identified some 120 million unique TCR beta sequences in about 179 million T cells. Clustering assigned approximately 78% of the approximately 400 genotyped donors to the Caucasian-associated ancestry cluster.

Germline-derived CDR1 and CDR2 are KGHSH and LQKENI. The CDR3 contains 14 residues. The V segment lost 3 bases and the J segment 4 bases; nucleotides outside the gene matches: 0. PCR involved 60 Vbeta and 13 Jbeta primers. Here immunoSEQ multiplex PCR was the method, and the copy in TCRdb shows in-frame clones only, minus some. This table holds over 150,000 clones, approximately 69% found once. General study findings and limits: Versus the roughly 670-donor mean, an Asian-associated ancestry cluster reportedly showed fewer N-insertions in a later analysis. Association of a missense DCLRE1C variant with TCR beta V- and J-gene trimming was reported in a later analysis.

A note on this clone: Its antigen is as yet unknown.

V and J are TRBV18 and TRBJ1-6; TRBD1 aligns across 7 bases. This TCR derives from a young man in good health and CMV-seronegative. Sample: PBMCs. CDR3 amino acids: CASSPGQYNSPLHF. CDR3 in DNA: TGTGCCAGCTCACCGGGACAGTATAATTCACCCCTCCACTTT.